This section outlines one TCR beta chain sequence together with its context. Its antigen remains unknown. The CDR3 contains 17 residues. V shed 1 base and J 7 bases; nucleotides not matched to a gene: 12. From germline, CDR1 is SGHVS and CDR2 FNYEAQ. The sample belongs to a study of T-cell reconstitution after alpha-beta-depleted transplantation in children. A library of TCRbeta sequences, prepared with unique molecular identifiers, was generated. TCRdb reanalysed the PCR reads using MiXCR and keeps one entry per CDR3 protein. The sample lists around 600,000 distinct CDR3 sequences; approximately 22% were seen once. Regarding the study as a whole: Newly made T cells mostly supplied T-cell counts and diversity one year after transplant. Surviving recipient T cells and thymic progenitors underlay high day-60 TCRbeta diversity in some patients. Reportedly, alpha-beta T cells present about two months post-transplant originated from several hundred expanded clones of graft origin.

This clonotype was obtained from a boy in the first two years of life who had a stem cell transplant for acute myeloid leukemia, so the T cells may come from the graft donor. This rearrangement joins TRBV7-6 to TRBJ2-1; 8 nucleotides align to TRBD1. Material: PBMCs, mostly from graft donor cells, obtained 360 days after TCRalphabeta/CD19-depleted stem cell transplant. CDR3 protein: CASSLGGQGLIGNEQFF. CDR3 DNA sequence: TGTGCCAGCAGCTTAGGTGGACAGGGACTTATAGGGAATGAGCAGTTCTTC.